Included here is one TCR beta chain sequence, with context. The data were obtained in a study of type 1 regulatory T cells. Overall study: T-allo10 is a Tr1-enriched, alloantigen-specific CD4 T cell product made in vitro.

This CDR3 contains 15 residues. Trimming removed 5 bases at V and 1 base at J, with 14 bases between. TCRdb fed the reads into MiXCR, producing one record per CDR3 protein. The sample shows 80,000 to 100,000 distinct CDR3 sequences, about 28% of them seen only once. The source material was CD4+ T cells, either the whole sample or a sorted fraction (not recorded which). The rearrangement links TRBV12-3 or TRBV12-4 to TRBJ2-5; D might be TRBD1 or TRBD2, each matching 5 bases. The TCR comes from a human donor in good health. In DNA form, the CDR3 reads TGTGCCAGCAGTCGAAGCACCGGGACCCAAGAGACCCAGTACTTC. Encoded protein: CASSRSTGTQETQYF.